These 11 T cell receptor beta chains were all obtained from the same sample, sequenced in a study of cytomegalovirus exposure and HLA in healthy donors. Primers for the PCR totalled 60 Vbeta and 13 Jbeta. This table comes from immunoSEQ multiplex PCR, and its TCRdb copy is limited to in-frame clones, with some not included. The table shows about 190,000 clones, with around 75% occurring only once. The sample consisted of PBMCs. The source is a woman aged 45-65 years in good health and CMV-seronegative.

This chain links TRBV9 with TRBJ1-2; TRBD1 matches at 9 bases. The CDR3 runs 15 residues. V shed 3 bases and J 4 bases; nucleotides not matched to a gene: 7. Per the germline V gene, CDR1 is SGDLS and CDR2 is YYNGEE. CDR3 sequence: CASSGGTGFVYGYTF. Written as DNA, the CDR3 is TGTGCCAGCAGCGGTGGGACAGGGTTTGTCTATGGCTACACCTTC.

The chain carries TRBV7-2 and TRBJ1-1; no reliable D call. The CDR3 is 13 amino acids. The V end lost 3 bases, the J end lost 4 bases, and 9 bases lay between the germline ends. The germline CDR1 and CDR2 sequences are SGHTA and FQGNSA. CDR3 DNA: TGTGCCAGCAGCTTTAAGGAGGGCACTGAAGCTTTCTTT. This encodes CASSFKEGTEAFF.

This clone came up a few times. The V and J genes are TRBV6-1 and TRBJ1-3; TRBD1 aligns across 8 bases. Germline CDR1 reads MNHNS; CDR2 reads SASEGT. The CDR3 is 14 amino acids. V lost 9 bases and J lost 8; bases outside the gene matches: 12. The CDR3 DNA reads TGTGCCAGTATCTCCCAGGGGGCGCGGGACACCATATATTTT. It specifies CASISQGARDTIYF.

This chain uses TRBV28 with TRBJ1-1, with 8 bases identical to TRBD1. Trimming removed 5 bases from V and 11 bases from J; junction bases left unmatched: 7. This CDR3 has 12 amino acids. Per the germline V gene, CDR1 is MDHEN and CDR2 is SYDVKM. Here the CDR3 reads CASSMTGVTAFF. The CDR3 DNA sequence: TGTGCCAGCAGTATGACAGGGGTAACCGCTTTCTTT.

The chain recombines TRBV4-1 with TRBJ1-2, with 8 bases aligning to TRBD1. J gave up 3 bases and V 2 bases, and 11 bases lay outside the gene matches. The CDR3 contains 17 residues. Germline CDR1 MGHRA, CDR2 YSYEKL. The CDR3 spells CASSQSSNQGADYGYTF. CDR3 nucleotide sequence: TGCGCCAGCAGCCAAAGTTCTAATCAGGGGGCTGACTATGGCTACACCTTC.

The chain employs TRBV18 and TRBJ2-1; 7 nucleotides align to TRBD1. CDR1 KGHSH and CDR2 LQKENI come from the germline V gene. The CDR3 length is 16 residues. The V and J ends lost 4 bases and 0 bases, in that order; junction bases with no gene match: 6. CDR3 nucleotide sequence: TGTGCCAGCTCACGAAAACAGGGGTCCTCCTACAATGAGCAGTTCTTC. It codes for CASSRKQGSSYNEQFF.

The rearrangement links TRBV6-1 to TRBJ2-1; 11 positions agree with TRBD1. The V and J ends lost 3 bases and 7 bases, in that order; junction bases with no gene match: 8. The CDR3 runs to 16 residues. Germline values: CDR1 MNHNS, CDR2 SASEGT. The CDR3 region has the DNA TGTGCCAGCAGTGACCGAGGACAGGGGGCTGATAATGAGCAGTTCTTC. Translating gives CASSDRGQGADNEQFF.

The V and J genes are TRBV2 and TRBJ1-3; 10 bases fit TRBD1. The CDR3 length is 16 residues. J was trimmed by 0 bases and V by 5 bases; bases with no gene match: 4. Looked up from germline, CDR1 is SNHLY and CDR2 is FYNNEI. The CDR3 is CASSRTGGTSGNTIYF. CDR3 sequence (DNA): TGTGCCAGCAGTAGGACAGGGGGAACCTCTGGAAACACCATATATTTT.

The chain is built from TRBV19 and TRBJ1-5, with 7 bases lining up with TRBD1. V shed 4 bases and J 0 bases; nucleotides not matched to a gene: 9. CDR3 length: 17 residues. Germline lookup yields CDR1 LNHDA and CDR2 SQIVND (reference sequence). The CDR3 sequence is CASSRDRTAHSNQPQHF. CDR3 nucleotides: TGTGCCAGTAGTAGGGACAGAACAGCTCATAGCAATCAGCCCCAGCATTTT.

The rearrangement links TRBV5-6 to TRBJ2-3; D is unresolved. The germline V gene encodes CDR1 SGHDT and CDR2 YYEEEE. The germline V and J ends were trimmed by 3 bases and 1 base, with 12 bases remaining between them. The CDR3 length is 15 residues. This CDR3 is CASSWAIPGTDTQYF. In DNA form, the CDR3 reads TGTGCCAGCAGCTGGGCCATCCCTGGCACAGATACGCAGTATTTT.

The sample holds a few counts of this clone. The chain carries TRBV5-1 and TRBJ2-7; D is ambiguous. The CDR3 covers 15 residues. V dropped 0 bases and J dropped 0 bases, with 10 bases sitting between them. CDR1 and CDR2 (germline): SGHRS, YFSETQ. CDR3 coding DNA: TGCGCCAGCAGCTTGGTACCGGGTTCCTCCTACGAGCAGTACTTC. Encoded protein: CASSLVPGSSYEQYF.